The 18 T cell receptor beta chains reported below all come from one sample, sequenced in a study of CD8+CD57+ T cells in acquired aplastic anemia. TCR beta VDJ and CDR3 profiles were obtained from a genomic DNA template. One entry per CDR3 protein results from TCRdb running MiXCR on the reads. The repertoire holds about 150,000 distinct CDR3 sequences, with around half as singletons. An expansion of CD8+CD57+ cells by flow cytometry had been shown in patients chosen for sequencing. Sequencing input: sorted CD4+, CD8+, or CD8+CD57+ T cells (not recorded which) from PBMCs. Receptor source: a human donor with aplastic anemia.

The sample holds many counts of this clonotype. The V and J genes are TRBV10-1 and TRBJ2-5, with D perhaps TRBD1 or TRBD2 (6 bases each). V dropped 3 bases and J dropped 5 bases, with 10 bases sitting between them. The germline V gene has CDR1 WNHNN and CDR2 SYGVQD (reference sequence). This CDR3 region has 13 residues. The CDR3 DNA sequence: TGCGCCAGCAGTGAAGGGGGGCTGGAGACCCAGTACTTC. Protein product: CASSEGGLETQYF.

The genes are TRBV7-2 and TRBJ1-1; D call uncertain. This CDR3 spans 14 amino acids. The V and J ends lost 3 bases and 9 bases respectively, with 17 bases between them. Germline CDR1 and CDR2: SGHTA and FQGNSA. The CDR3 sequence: CASSFGGGNAKAFF. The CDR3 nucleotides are TGTGCCAGCAGCTTTGGCGGAGGAAATGCGAAAGCTTTCTTT. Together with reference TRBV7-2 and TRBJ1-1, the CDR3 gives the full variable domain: GAGVSQSPSNKVTEKGKDVELRCDPISGHTALYWYRQSLGQGLEFLIYFQGNSAPDKSGLPSDRFSAERTGGSVSTLTIQRTQQEDSAVYLCASSFGGGNAKAFFGQGTRLTVV.

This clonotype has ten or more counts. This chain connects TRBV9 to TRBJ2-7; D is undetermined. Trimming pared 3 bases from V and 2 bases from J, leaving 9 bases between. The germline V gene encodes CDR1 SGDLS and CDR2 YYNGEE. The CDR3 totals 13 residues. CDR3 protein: CASSATPTYEQYF. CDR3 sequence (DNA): TGTGCCAGCAGCGCTACACCAACCTACGAGCAGTACTTC.

The CDR3 DNA reads as TGCAGTGCCAGGGGGGTAGGGGGGGACTACGAGCAGTACTTC. Its translation: CSARGVGGDYEQYF. J is TRBJ2-7 and V is TRBV20-1; TRBD1 or TRBD2 may be the D gene (7 bases each). V was shortened by 6 bases and J by 3 bases, with 18 bases between the two germline ends. The V gene's germline CDR1 is DFQATT and CDR2 SNEGSKA (reference sequence). The CDR3 is made up of 14 amino acids.

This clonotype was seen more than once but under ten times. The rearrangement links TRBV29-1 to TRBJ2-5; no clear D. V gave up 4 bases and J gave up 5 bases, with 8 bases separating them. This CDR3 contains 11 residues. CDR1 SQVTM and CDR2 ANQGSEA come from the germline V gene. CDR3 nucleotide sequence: TGCAGCGTTGGTAAGGGCGAGACCCAGTACTTC. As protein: CSVGKGETQYF.

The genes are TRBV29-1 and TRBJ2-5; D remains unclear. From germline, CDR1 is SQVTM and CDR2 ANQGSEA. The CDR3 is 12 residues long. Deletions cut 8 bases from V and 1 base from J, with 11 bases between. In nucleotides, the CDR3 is TGCAGCCCTGAGGTACTCCAAGAGACCCAGTACTTC. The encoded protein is CSPEVLQETQYF. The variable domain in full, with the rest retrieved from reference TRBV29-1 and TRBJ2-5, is SAVISQKPSRDICQRGTSLTIQCQVDSQVTMMFWYRQQPGQSLTLIATANQGSEATYESGFVIDKFPISRPNLTFSTLTVSNMSPEDSSIYLCSPEVLQETQYFGPGTRLLVL.

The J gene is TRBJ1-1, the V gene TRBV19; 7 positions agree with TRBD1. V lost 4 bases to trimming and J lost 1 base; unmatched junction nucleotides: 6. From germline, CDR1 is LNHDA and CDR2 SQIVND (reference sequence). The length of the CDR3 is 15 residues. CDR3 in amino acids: CASSSEGATNTEAFF. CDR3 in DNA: TGTGCCAGTAGTAGCGAGGGGGCGACGAACACTGAAGCTTTCTTT.

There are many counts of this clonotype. DNA for the CDR3: TGTGCCAGCAGACGGACAGAACAAGAGACCCAGTACTTC. Protein sequence: CASRRTEQETQYF. This rearrangement joins TRBV9 to TRBJ2-5, with D tentatively TRBD1 (6 bases). Trimming took off 5 bases at V and 2 bases at J, with 10 bases between the two ends. Germline V gives CDR1 SGDLS, CDR2 YYNGEE. This CDR3 spans 13 amino acids. Full variable domain (rest looked up from reference TRBV9 and TRBJ2-5): DSGVTQTPKHLITATGQRVTLRCSPRSGDLSVYWYQQSLDQGLQFLIQYYNGEERAKGNILERFSAQQFPDLHSELNLSSLELGDSALYFCASRRTEQETQYFGPGTRLLVL.

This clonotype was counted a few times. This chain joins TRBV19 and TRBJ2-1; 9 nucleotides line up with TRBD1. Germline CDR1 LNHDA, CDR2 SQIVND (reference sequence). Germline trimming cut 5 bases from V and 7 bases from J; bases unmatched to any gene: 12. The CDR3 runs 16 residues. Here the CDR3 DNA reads TGTGCCAGTAGTGTGGGGGGACAGGGAAGGATTAATGAGCAGTTCTTC. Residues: CASSVGGQGRINEQFF.

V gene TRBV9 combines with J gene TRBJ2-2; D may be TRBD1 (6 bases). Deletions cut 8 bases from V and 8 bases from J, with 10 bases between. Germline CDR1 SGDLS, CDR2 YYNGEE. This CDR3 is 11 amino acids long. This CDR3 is CASTGTGELFF. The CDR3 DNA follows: TGTGCCAGTACCGGGACAGGGGAGCTGTTTTTT.

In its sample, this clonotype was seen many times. The DNA of the CDR3 is TGTGCCAGCAGCCAGTTTAGTGGAAGGACCGGGGAGCTGTTTTTT. Protein sequence: CASSQFSGRTGELFF. This chain uses TRBV7-9 with TRBJ2-2; D call uncertain. Trimming pared 5 bases from V and 5 bases from J, leaving 15 bases between. The CDR3 runs to 15 residues. The germline CDR1 and CDR2 sequences are SEHNR and FQNEAQ (reference sequence).

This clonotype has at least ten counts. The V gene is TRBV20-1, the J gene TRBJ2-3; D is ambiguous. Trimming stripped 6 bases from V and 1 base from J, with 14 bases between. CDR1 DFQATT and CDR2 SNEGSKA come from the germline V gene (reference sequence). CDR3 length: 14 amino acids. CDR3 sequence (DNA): TGCAGTGCCGGAGACTTTCCTGGCACAGATACGCAGTATTTT. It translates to CSAGDFPGTDTQYF.

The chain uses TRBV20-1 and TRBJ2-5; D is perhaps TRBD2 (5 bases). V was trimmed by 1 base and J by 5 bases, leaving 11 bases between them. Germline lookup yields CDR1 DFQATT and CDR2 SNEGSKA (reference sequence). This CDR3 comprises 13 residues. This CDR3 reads CSARVGSGETQYF. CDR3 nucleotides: TGCAGTGCTAGAGTAGGATCGGGGGAGACCCAGTACTTC.

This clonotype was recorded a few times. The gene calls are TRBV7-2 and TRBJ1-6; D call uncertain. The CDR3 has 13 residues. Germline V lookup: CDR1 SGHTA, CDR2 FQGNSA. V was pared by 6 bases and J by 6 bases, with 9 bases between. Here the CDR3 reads CASRPPANSPLHF. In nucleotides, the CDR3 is TGTGCCAGCAGGCCCCCCGCTAATTCACCCCTCCACTTT.

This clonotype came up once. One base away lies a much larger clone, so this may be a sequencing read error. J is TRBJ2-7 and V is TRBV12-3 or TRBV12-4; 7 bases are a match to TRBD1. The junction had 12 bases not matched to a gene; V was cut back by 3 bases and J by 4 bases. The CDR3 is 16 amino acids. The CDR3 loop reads CASSFRGTEGEYEQYF. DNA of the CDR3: TGTGCCAGCAGTTTTAGAGGGACAGAGGGCGAGTACGAGCAGTACTTC.

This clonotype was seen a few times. The CDR3 DNA reads TGTGCCAGTAGTATAGATGTTGGGGCAGCCTACGAGCAGTACTTC. Protein sequence: CASSIDVGAAYEQYF. J is TRBJ2-7 and V is TRBV19, with D possibly matching TRBD1 (5 bases). The V and J ends lost 0 bases and 2 bases respectively, with 11 bases between them. Germline CDR1 and CDR2: LNHDA and SQIVND (reference sequence). The CDR3 length is 15 residues. Combining the CDR3 with reference TRBV19 and TRBJ2-7 gives the whole variable domain DGGITQSPKYLFRKEGQNVTLSCEQNLNHDAMYWYRQDPGQGLRLIYYSQIVNDFQKGDIAEGYSVSREKKESFPLTVTSAQKNPTAFYLCASSIDVGAAYEQYFGPGTRLTVT.

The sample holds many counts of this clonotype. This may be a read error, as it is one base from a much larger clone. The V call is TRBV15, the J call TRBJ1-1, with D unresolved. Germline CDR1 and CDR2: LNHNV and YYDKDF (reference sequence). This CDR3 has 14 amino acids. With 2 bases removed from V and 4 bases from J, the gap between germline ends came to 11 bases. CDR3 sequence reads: CATSRPSECTEAFF. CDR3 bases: TGTGCCACCAGCAGACCCTCAGAGTGCACTGAAGCTTTCTTT.

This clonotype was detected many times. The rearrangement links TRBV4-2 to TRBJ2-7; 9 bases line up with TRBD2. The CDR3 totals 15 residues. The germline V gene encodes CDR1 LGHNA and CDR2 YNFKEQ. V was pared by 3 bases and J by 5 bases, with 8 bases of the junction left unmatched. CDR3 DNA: TGTGCCAGCAGCCAGGAGGCAGCGGGGGGCCACGAGCAGTACTTC. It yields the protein CASSQEAAGGHEQYF.